Below are 10 T cell receptor beta chains sequenced from a single sample in a study of response to subunit inactivated influenza vaccine. Each CDR3 protein is one row after TCRdb ran MiXCR on the RT-PCR reads. The table has approximately 500,000 distinct CDR3 sequences, 20% to 25% seen once; the top ten hold 2.5% to 3%. The sample was also reused in another study, on T cells expressing NK-cell markers. As that study records: UMIs accompanied the 5'RACE template switching by which TCR beta cDNA was made.

This specimen consisted of CD4+ T cells sorted from PBMCs, obtained about 11 days after vaccination. The receptors were gathered from a man aged 45-65 years who received an inactivated influenza vaccine.

This chain joins TRBV9 and TRBJ1-2, with D possibly being TRBD1 (5 bases). The CDR3 is 14 amino acids. The germline V gene has CDR1 SGDLS and CDR2 YYNGEE. Deletions cut 4 bases from V and 13 bases from J, with 23 bases between. The CDR3 reads CASSSSGTAVGSTF. The CDR3 DNA sequence: TGTGCCAGCAGCTCTTCCGGGACGGCGGTGGGGTCCACCTTC. The full variable domain, rest sourced from reference TRBV9 and TRBJ1-2, is DSGVTQTPKHLITATGQRVTLRCSPRSGDLSVYWYQQSLDQGLQFLIQYYNGEERAKGNILERFSAQQFPDLHSELNLSSLELGDSALYFCASSSSGTAVGSTFGSGTRLTVV.

The rearrangement links TRBV4-1 to TRBJ2-7; D is perhaps TRBD1 or TRBD2 (5 bases each). CDR1 and CDR2 from the germline V gene are MGHRA and YSYEKL. The CDR3 is 14 amino acids. V was cut by 1 base and J by 4 bases, with 11 bases left in between. The CDR3 nucleotides read TGCGCCAGCAGCCAAGGTTGGGGGACGTACGAGCAGTACTTC. Translating it yields CASSQGWGTYEQYF.

This clonotype was counted at least ten times. V gene TRBV7-2 combines with J gene TRBJ2-7; D might be TRBD2 (6 bases). From germline, CDR1 is SGHTA and CDR2 FQGNSA. There are 13 residues in the CDR3. V lost 3 bases and J lost 3, with 9 bases in between. The CDR3 protein is CASSFAGSYEQYF. The CDR3 nucleotides read TGTGCCAGCAGCTTTGCGGGAAGCTACGAGCAGTACTTC.

Only one count was recorded for this clonotype. The gene calls are TRBV5-1 and TRBJ2-7; D possibly uses TRBD1 or TRBD2 (5 bases each). Germline V gene lookup returns CDR1 SGHRS and CDR2 YFSETQ. The V and J ends lost 7 bases and 1 base respectively, with 15 bases between them. The CDR3 sequence is 14 residues long. The DNA of the CDR3 is TGCGCCAGCCAACTGGGACCGTTTTCCTACGAGCAGTACTTC. Translated: CASQLGPFSYEQYF. The variable domain in full, completed from reference TRBV5-1 and TRBJ2-7, reads KAGVTQTPRYLIKTRGQQVTLSCSPISGHRSVSWYQQTPGQGLQFLFEYFSETQRNKGNFPGRFSGRQFSNSRSEMNVSTLELGDSALYLCASQLGPFSYEQYFGPGTRLTVT.

This rearrangement joins TRBV7-9 to TRBJ1-1; no clear D. The CDR3 has 13 residues. V was shortened by 8 bases and J by 6 bases, with 16 bases between the two germline ends. The germline gives CDR1 SEHNR, CDR2 FQNEAQ (reference sequence). Written as DNA, the CDR3 is TGTGCCAGCCTAAGGCGGGGTGCGGCTGAAGCTTTCTTT. This gives the protein CASLRRGAAEAFF.

The chain recombines TRBV2 with TRBJ1-2; a possible D gene is TRBD1 (6 bases). Germline V gene sequence: CDR1 SNHLY, CDR2 FYNNEI. The CDR3 runs 14 residues. Between the trimmed V and J ends, which lost 5 bases and 5 bases, there was a span of 15 bases. CDR3 DNA sequence: TGTGCCAGCAGTCCCGAGACAGGAGCTTATGGCTACACCTTC. Protein: CASSPETGAYGYTF.

This clonotype appeared a few times. The CDR3 sequence: CAWTLGGGEQFF. The CDR3 nucleotides read TGTGCCTGGACCCTAGGGGGTGGTGAGCAGTTCTTC. The V call is TRBV30, the J call TRBJ2-1; perhaps TRBD1 as D (6 bases). The CDR3 totals 12 residues. From germline, CDR1 is GTSNPN and CDR2 SVGIG (reference sequence). Between the trimmed V and J ends, which lost 4 bases and 9 bases, there was a span of 13 bases. Variable domain in full (rest from reference TRBV30 and TRBJ2-1): SQTIHQWPATLVQPVGSPLSLECTVEGTSNPNLYWYRQAAGRGLQLLFYSVGIGQISSEVPQNLSASRPQDRQFILSSKKLLLSDSGFYLCAWTLGGGEQFFGPGTRLTVL.

The chain links TRBV11-2 to TRBJ1-1; possibly TRBD1 for D (5 bases). V lost 0 bases, J lost 2 bases, and 10 bases lay in between. The V gene's germline CDR1 is SGHAT and CDR2 FQNNGV. The CDR3 runs to 15 residues. CDR3 amino acids: CASSLEPGINTEAFF. The CDR3 nucleotides are TGTGCCAGCAGCTTAGAACCAGGGATAAACACTGAAGCTTTCTTT. Full variable domain (remainder filled in from reference TRBV11-2 and TRBJ1-1): EAGVAQSPRYKIIEKRQSVAFWCNPISGHATLYWYQQILGQGPKLLIQFQNNGVVDDSQLPKDRFSAERLKGVDSTLKIQPAKLEDSAVYLCASSLEPGINTEAFFGQGTRLTVV.

This clonotype showed up just a few times. This chain uses TRBV12-3 or TRBV12-4 with TRBJ2-7; D is tentatively TRBD1 or TRBD2 (5 bases each). Trimming shortened V by 0 bases and J by 3 bases, and 12 bases separated the two germline ends. CDR3 length: 15 residues. The CDR3 spells CASSLAGTAFYEQYF. The CDR3, as DNA: TGTGCCAGCAGTTTAGCCGGGACGGCATTCTACGAGCAGTACTTC.

The sample holds a few counts of this clonotype. V is TRBV7-2 and J is TRBJ2-2; 9 bases line up with TRBD2. V was pared by 5 bases and J by 5 bases, with 12 bases of the junction left unmatched. The CDR3 covers 17 residues. Germline V gene data show CDR1 as SGHTA and CDR2 as FQGNSA. CDR3 protein: CASSKTQGLAITGELFF. The CDR3 DNA follows: TGTGCCAGCAGCAAAACCCAGGGACTAGCCATTACCGGGGAGCTGTTTTTT.